Listed below are T cell receptor beta chains from one sample, sequenced in a study of cytomegalovirus exposure and HLA in healthy donors. Profiled with immunoSEQ multiplex PCR; TCRdb holds only in-frame clones, not every one. Of about 110,000 clones detected, 90% to 97% appear once; the ten largest clones hold 0.65% to 0.7%. Sample: PBMCs. These receptors came from a woman between 18 and 30 years old in good health and CMV-seronegative. The CDR3 runs from the conserved cysteine through the conserved F or W. D genes are given only for firm matches. Clone size is given for some rows only: seen once, a few or many times, or a class if the clone is expanded.

NA	NA	TRBV15	TRBJ2-2	TGTGCCACCAGCAGGGACCAGGGATCCGGGGAGCTGTTTTTT	CATSRDQGSGELFF
NA	NA	TRBV4-1	TRBJ1-6	TGCGCCAGCAGCCAAGATCTCACAGGGCCTCTGAATTCACCCCTCCACTTT	CASSQDLTGPLNSPLHF
NA	TRBD1	TRBV28	TRBJ2-7	TGTGCCAGCAGTACCGGGGACAGGCCCTACGAGCAGTACTTC	CASSTGDRPYEQYF
NA	TRBD1	TRBV10-3	TRBJ2-3	TGTGCCATCACCCCGGACAGGGGGCGCACAGATACGCAGTATTTT	CAITPDRGRTDTQYF
NA	NA	TRBV28	TRBJ2-1	TGTGCCAGCAGTGGTGTCAGGGTTTCCGATGAGCAGTTCTTC	CASSGVRVSDEQFF
NA	TRBD1	TRBV5-1	TRBJ1-1	TGCGCCAGCAGCTCGGGACAGGGGCGAACTGAAGCTTTCTTT	CASSSGQGRTEAFF
once	TRBD1	TRBV4-1	TRBJ2-7	TGCGCCAGCAGCCAGCGCGTCCGGGACAGTTCCTACGAGCAGTACTTC	CASSQRVRDSSYEQYF
NA	NA	TRBV5-4	TRBJ1-1	TGTGCCAGCAGCCTGCAGCGGAACACTGAAGCTTTCTTT	CASSLQRNTEAFF
once	NA	TRBV6-4	TRBJ2-2	TGTGCCAGCAGTGTTCCAGGGGCTCCCGGGGAGCTGTTTTTT	CASSVPGAPGELFF
NA	TRBD1	TRBV15	TRBJ1-4	TGTGCCACCAGCAGAGGGGGATACACAGGGGATGAAAAACTGTTTTTT	CATSRGGYTGDEKLFF
once	TRBD2	TRBV14	TRBJ2-1	TGTGCCAGCAGCCGACTAGCGGGTTCATACAATGAGCAGTTCTTC	CASSRLAGSYNEQFF
NA	NA	TRBV4-3	TRBJ1-1	TGCGCCAGCAGCCAAGAGAAGGGGCCAGCTTTCTTT	CASSQEKGPAFF
NA	TRBD1	TRBV7-9	TRBJ2-3	TGTGCCAGCAGCTTAGCGGTGGTGGGACAGGGGGGAACAGATACGCAGTATTTT	CASSLAVVGQGGTDTQYF
NA	NA	TRBV2	TRBJ2-7	TGTGCCAGCCAGAACCCCCCTAGCCGTCAGTACTTC	CASQNPPSRQYF
NA	TRBD1	TRBV9	TRBJ2-1	TGTGCCAGCAGCGAGGAACAGGGGGCCGTCTACAATGAGCAGTTCTTC	CASSEEQGAVYNEQFF
NA	TRBD2	TRBV9	TRBJ2-1	TGTGCCAGCAGCCGCGGGACTAGCAATTCGGATGAGCAGTTCTTC	CASSRGTSNSDEQFF
NA	TRBD2	TRBV4-2	TRBJ2-1	TGTGCCAGCAGCCAGCGACAGGGTGGTTTGTCGGGACTAGCGCGAGGTGAGCAGTTCTTC	CASSQRQGGLSGLARGEQFF
NA	NA	TRBV15	TRBJ2-3	TGTGCCACCAGCAGTTCGGGGGATGCAGATACGCAGTATTTT	CATSSSGDADTQYF
NA	NA	TRBV7-9	TRBJ1-2	TGTGCCAGCAGCTCTCGTACAGGATCTGTTAATTATGGCTACACCTTC	CASSSRTGSVNYGYTF
NA	NA	TRBV2	TRBJ1-1	TGTGCCAGCACAGGGGCCGCGTTGTCTGAGGCTTTCTTT	CASTGAALSEAFF
NA	NA	TRBV4-1	TRBJ1-1	TGCGCCAGCAGCCAACTTAGGGGCGTCGAAGCTTTCTTT	CASSQLRGVEAFF
NA	NA	TRBV4-2	TRBJ1-1	TGTGCCAGCAGCCAACCCAACTTCGTGGGAGGACGGCTGAACACTGAAGCTTTCTTT	CASSQPNFVGGRLNTEAFF
NA	TRBD1	TRBV2	TRBJ1-5	TGTGCCAGCATCCTGGACAGGTTCAATCAGCCCCAGCATTTT	CASILDRFNQPQHF
NA	TRBD1	TRBV2	TRBJ1-5	TGTGCCAGCAACACAGGGGGCGTTCAGCCCCAGCATTTT	CASNTGGVQPQHF
NA	NA	TRBV5-1	TRBJ2-1	TGCGCCAGCAGCCCGAATCCTCCCCGCAGTGAGCAGTTCTTC	CASSPNPPRSEQFF
NA	NA	TRBV19	TRBJ2-3	TGTGCCAGTAGTATAGGGTCAGACACAGATACGCAGTATTTT	CASSIGSDTDTQYF
NA	TRBD2	TRBV7-7	TRBJ2-5	TGTGCTAGCAGCCCAAGGCCTAGCGGGGAAGAGACCCAGTACTTC	CASSPRPSGEETQYF
NA	TRBD1	TRBV19	TRBJ1-1	TGTGCCAGGGATGACAGGGGAAATAGGGAGAACACTGAAGCTTTCTTT	CARDDRGNRENTEAFF
NA	NA	TRBV4-2	TRBJ2-2	TGTGCCAGCAGCCAATCGGTAGGGGAGGCCGGGGAGCTGTTTTTT	CASSQSVGEAGELFF
NA	NA	TRBV5-6	TRBJ2-7	TGTGCCAGCAGCTTGGGCCCCACAGGGATCGCATCCTACGAGCAGTACTTC	CASSLGPTGIASYEQYF
NA	NA	TRBV5-4	TRBJ1-2	TGTGCCAGCAGCTTGGCGGGCAGGGGTTTTAATGGCTACACCTTC	CASSLAGRGFNGYTF
NA	TRBD2	TRBV4-2	TRBJ2-1	TGTGCCAGCAGCCACGGACTAGCGGCAAACAATGAGCAGTTCTTC	CASSHGLAANNEQFF
NA	TRBD1	TRBV28	TRBJ2-5	TGTGCCAGCAGCAACACAGGGGGGGAGACCCAGTACTTC	CASSNTGGETQYF
NA	TRBD2	TRBV2	TRBJ2-5	TGTGCCAGCAGAGGACTAGCGGGAGGCCTAACGACCCAGTACTTC	CASRGLAGGLTTQYF
NA	NA	TRBV2	TRBJ1-1	TGTGCCAGCAGTAAATCTGGCCAGATGAACACTGAAGCTTTCTTT	CASSKSGQMNTEAFF
NA	TRBD2	TRBV5-1	TRBJ2-1	TGCGCCAGCAGCCTACGGGGACTAGCGGGGGACAATGAGCAGTTCTTC	CASSLRGLAGDNEQFF
NA	NA	TRBV5-6	TRBJ2-3	TGTGCCAGCAGCTTGGGGTTCAGCGCGTGGGGCACAGATACGCAGTATTTT	CASSLGFSAWGTDTQYF
NA	TRBD1	TRBV9	TRBJ1-3	TGTGCCAGCAGCAGGGACAGGGAGGGTAACACCATATATTTT	CASSRDREGNTIYF
NA	NA	TRBV4-1	TRBJ1-1	TGCGCCAGCAGCCTCCTAATGTACGTGGACACTGAAGCTTTCTTT	CASSLLMYVDTEAFF
NA	NA	TRBV5-1	TRBJ1-4	TGCGCCAGCAGCTTGGCGGCAGGAAGTAATATTAAGGCGCTGTTTTTT	CASSLAAGSNIKALFF
NA	NA	TRBV14	TRBJ2-5	TGTGCCAGCAGCCGCCTTAGGCCCGGGGTGGGGACCCAGTACTTC	CASSRLRPGVGTQYF
NA	NA	TRBV2	TRBJ2-5	TGTGCCAGCAGTGAAGCCATGGCGGGCTGGGAGACCCAGTACTTC	CASSEAMAGWETQYF
NA	NA	TRBV5-1	TRBJ1-4	TGCGCCAGCAGCTTGGGGTCAGCAACTAATGAAAAACTGTTTTTT	CASSLGSATNEKLFF
NA	TRBD1	TRBV6-1	TRBJ1-2	TGTGCCAGCAGTGGCCGGGGGGGTCCCAGGGGGGACTATGGCTACACCTTC	CASSGRGGPRGDYGYTF
once	NA	TRBV30	TRBJ2-7	TGTGCCTGGAGTGCCGGTGTCGCCTACGAGCAGTACTTC	CAWSAGVAYEQYF
NA	NA	TRBV19	TRBJ2-7	TGTGCCAGTAGTATCACAGGGTACTACGAGCAGTACTTC	CASSITGYYEQYF
NA	NA	TRBV14	TRBJ1-1	TGTGCCAGCAGCCATCTTAGGGCCAGCGGGAACACTGAAGCTTTCTTT	CASSHLRASGNTEAFF
NA	TRBD1	TRBV5-6	TRBJ1-4	TGTGCCAGCAGCTTGTCTTGGACAGGGGGCGCAGGATGGGAAAAACTGTTTTTT	CASSLSWTGGAGWEKLFF
NA	TRBD2	TRBV13	TRBJ2-1	TGTGCCAGCAGTCGCGGGGGGGCGTCGGGAAATGAGCAGTTCTTC	CASSRGGASGNEQFF
NA	NA	TRBV5-4	TRBJ2-7	TGTGCCAGCAGCTTGGGGCACCACAGAGAGCAGTACTTC	CASSLGHHREQYF
once	NA	TRBV23-1	TRBJ2-3	TGCGCCAGCAGTCAATCCGGTACGCCCGGCACAGATACGCAGTATTTT	CASSQSGTPGTDTQYF
NA	TRBD1	TRBV7-8	TRBJ2-7	TGTGCCAGCAGCTTAGGCCGGACAGGGATGACCTACGAGCAGTACTTC	CASSLGRTGMTYEQYF
NA	NA	TRBV28	TRBJ1-2	TGTGCCAGCAACGCCGACAGACCGGGCTACACCTTC	CASNADRPGYTF